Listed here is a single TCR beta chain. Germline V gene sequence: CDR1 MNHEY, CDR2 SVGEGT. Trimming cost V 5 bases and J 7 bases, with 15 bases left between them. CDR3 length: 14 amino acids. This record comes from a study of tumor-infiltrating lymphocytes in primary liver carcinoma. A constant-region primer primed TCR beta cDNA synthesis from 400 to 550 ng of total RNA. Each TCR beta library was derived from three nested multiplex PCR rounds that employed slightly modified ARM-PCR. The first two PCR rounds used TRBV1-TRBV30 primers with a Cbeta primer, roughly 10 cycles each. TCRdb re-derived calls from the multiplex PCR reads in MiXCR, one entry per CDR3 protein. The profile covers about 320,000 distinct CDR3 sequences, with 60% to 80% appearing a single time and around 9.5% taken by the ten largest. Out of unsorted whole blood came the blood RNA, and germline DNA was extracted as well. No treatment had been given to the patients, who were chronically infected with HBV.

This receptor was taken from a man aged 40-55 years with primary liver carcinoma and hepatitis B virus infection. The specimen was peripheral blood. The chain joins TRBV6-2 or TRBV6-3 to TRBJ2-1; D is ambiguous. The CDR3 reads CASSKSPPRNEQFF. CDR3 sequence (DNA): TGTGCCAGCAGTAAGTCGCCCCCGAGGAATGAGCAGTTCTTC.